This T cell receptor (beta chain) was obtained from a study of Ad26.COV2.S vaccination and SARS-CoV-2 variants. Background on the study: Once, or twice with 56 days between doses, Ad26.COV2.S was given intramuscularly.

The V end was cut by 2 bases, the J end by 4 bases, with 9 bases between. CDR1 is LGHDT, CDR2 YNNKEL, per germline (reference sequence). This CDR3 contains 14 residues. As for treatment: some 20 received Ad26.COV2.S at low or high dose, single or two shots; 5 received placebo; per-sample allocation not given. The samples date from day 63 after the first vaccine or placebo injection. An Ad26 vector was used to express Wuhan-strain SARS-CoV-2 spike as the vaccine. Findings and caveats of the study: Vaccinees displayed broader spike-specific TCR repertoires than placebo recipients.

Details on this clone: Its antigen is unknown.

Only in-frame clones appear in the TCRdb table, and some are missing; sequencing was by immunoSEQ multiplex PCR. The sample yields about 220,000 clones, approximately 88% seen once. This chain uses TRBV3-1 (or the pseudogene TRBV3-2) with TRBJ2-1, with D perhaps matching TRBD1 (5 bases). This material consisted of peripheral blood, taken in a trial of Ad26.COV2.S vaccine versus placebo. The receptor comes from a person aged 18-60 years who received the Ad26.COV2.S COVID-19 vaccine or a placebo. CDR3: CASSQSRVYNEQFF. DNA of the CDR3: TGTGCCAGCAGCCAATCCAGGGTTTACAATGAGCAGTTCTTC.